This TCR beta chain was recovered during a study of blood T cells in healthy people across ages. It was with a sample-barcoded 5' primer and a J-beta primer mix that a second PCR of roughly 7 to 12 cycles was run. A single record per CDR3 protein comes from TCRdb applying MiXCR to the 5' RACE reads. Among about 1 million distinct CDR3 sequences listed, more than 35% were seen once. V gave up 0 bases and J gave up 5 bases; unmatched junction bases: 6. The CDR3 contains 15 residues. Per germline, CDR1 SGHDN and CDR2 FVKESK. This rearrangement joins TRBV14 to TRBJ1-2; 7 bases are shared with TRBD1. The sequencing sample was made of blood. This receptor was obtained from a woman between 55 and 75 years old in good health. The CDR3 protein is CASSQDTRDRYGYTF. The CDR3 DNA reads TGTGCCAGCAGCCAAGATACCCGGGACAGATATGGCTACACCTTC.